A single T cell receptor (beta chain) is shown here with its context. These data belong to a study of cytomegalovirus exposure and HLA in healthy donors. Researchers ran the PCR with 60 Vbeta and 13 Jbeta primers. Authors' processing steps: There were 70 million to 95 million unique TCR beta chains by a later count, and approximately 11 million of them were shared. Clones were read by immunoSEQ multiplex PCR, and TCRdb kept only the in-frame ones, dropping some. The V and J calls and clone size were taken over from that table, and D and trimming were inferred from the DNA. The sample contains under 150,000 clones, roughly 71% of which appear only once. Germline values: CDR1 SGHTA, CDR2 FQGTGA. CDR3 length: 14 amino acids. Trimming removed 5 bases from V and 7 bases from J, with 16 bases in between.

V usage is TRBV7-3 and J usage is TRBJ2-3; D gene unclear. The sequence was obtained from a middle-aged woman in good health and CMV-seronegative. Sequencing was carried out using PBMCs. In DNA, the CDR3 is TGTGCCAGCAGCCCCCCGGGTGGTATGAATACGCAGTATTTT. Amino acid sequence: CASSPPGGMNTQYF. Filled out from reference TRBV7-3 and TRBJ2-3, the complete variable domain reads GAGVSQTPSNKVTEKGKYVELRCDPISGHTALYWYRQSLGQGPEFLIYFQGTGAADDSGLPNDRFFAVRPEGSVSTLKIQRTERGDSAVYLCASSPPGGMNTQYFGPGTRLTVL.